One sample yielded the 9 T cell receptor beta chains listed below, sequenced in a study of T cells in localized non-small cell lung cancer. The assay was immunoSEQ multiplex PCR, and TCRdb's table has in-frame clones only and misses some. The sample contains 40,000 or so clones, about four fifths of which appear only once. Here the sequenced sample was PBMCs, taken before any cancer treatment. The receptor set was obtained from a woman aged 40 to 75 with stage II squamous cell lung carcinoma.

This chain joins TRBV4-3 and TRBJ2-7; 8 bases align to TRBD1. CDR3 length equals 15 residues. Losses at the gene ends were 1 base for V and 1 base for J; bases not matched to a gene: 3. Germline CDR1 is LGHNA and CDR2 is YSLEER. CDR3 in amino acids: CASSQGGQASYEQYF. DNA for the CDR3: TGCGCCAGCAGCCAAGGGGGACAGGCGTCCTACGAGCAGTACTTC.

The gene calls are TRBV15 and TRBJ2-5; 7 bases map to TRBD2. The V gene's germline CDR1 is LNHNV and CDR2 YYDKDF (reference sequence). Trimming removed 0 bases from V and 5 bases from J; junction bases left unmatched: 6. The length of the CDR3 is 15 residues. CDR3 sequence: CATSRDSRERETQYF. Written as DNA, the CDR3 is TGTGCCACCAGCAGAGATTCGCGGGAGCGCGAGACCCAGTACTTC.

The chain has TRBV7-2 and TRBJ2-5; 10 bases match TRBD1. The CDR3 has 14 residues. V lost 8 bases and J lost 5; bases outside the gene matches: 8. Germline CDR1 is SGHTA and CDR2 is FQGNSA. CDR3 loop: CASADRGRRETQYF. The CDR3 DNA reads as TGTGCCAGCGCTGACAGGGGGCGCAGGGAGACCCAGTACTTC.

The CDR3 here is CASSYPGGGYTF. CDR3 nucleotides: TGTGCCAGCAGTTACCCGGGGGGCGGCTACACCTTC. The V call is TRBV6-6, the J call TRBJ1-2; D may be TRBD1 (6 bases). V gave up 2 bases and J gave up 8 bases, with 9 bases separating them. Germline V gives CDR1 MNHNY, CDR2 SVGAGI (reference sequence). The CDR3 is made up of 12 amino acids.

The gene calls are TRBV23-1 and TRBJ2-3, with 7 bases lining up with TRBD1. TRBV23-1 is an open reading frame whose function is uncertain. Trimming at V came to 1 base and at J to 3 bases, leaving 19 bases not matched to a gene. The CDR3 totals 20 residues. CDR3: CASSQFDPTGLWRRTDTQYF. The CDR3 bases are TGCGCCAGCAGTCAATTCGACCCGACAGGGCTATGGCGACGGACAGATACGCAGTATTTT.

This chain links TRBV6-1 with TRBJ1-5, with TRBD1 identical over 7 bases. The CDR3 runs to 15 residues. Germline V lookup: CDR1 MNHNS, CDR2 SASEGT. V shed 7 bases and J 1 base; nucleotides not matched to a gene: 7. This chain's CDR3 is CASNSGTASNQPQHF. DNA of the CDR3: TGTGCCAGCAACTCCGGGACAGCGAGCAATCAGCCCCAGCATTTT.

This chain connects TRBV5-4 to TRBJ2-3; no definite D call. CDR3 length: 16 amino acids. V was shortened by 0 bases and J by 0 bases, with 11 bases between the two germline ends. In germline, CDR1 is SGHNT, CDR2 YYREEE (reference sequence). CDR3 DNA: TGTGCCAGCAGCTTGGGACCGGGCGCCAGCACAGATACGCAGTATTTT. Translation: CASSLGPGASTDTQYF.

V is TRBV4-2 and J is TRBJ2-7; 11 bases match TRBD2. Germline CDR1 and CDR2: LGHNA and YNFKEQ. The trim removed 0 bases at V and 3 bases at J, leaving 1 base unmatched. This CDR3 region has 15 residues. The CDR3 spells CASSQDLAGGYEQYV. CDR3 DNA sequence: TGTGCCAGCAGCCAAGATCTAGCGGGGGGCTACGAGCAGTACGTC.

This rearrangement joins TRBV19 to TRBJ2-2; a weak D match, TRBD2 (7 bases). V dropped 9 bases and J dropped 4 bases, with 18 bases sitting between them. Germline V CDR1 and CDR2: LNHDA, SQIVND (reference sequence). CDR3 size: 15 residues. In nucleotides, the CDR3 is TGTGCCAGCGGCCCCGGGGGGCGGGCCACCGGGGAGCTGTTTTTT. Translating it yields CASGPGGRATGELFF. The entire variable domain, with the rest obtained from reference TRBV19 and TRBJ2-2, is as follows: DGGITQSPKYLFRKEGQNVTLSCEQNLNHDAMYWYRQDPGQGLRLIYYSQIVNDFQKGDIAEGYSVSREKKESFPLTVTSAQKNPTAFYLCASGPGGRATGELFFGEGSRLTVL.